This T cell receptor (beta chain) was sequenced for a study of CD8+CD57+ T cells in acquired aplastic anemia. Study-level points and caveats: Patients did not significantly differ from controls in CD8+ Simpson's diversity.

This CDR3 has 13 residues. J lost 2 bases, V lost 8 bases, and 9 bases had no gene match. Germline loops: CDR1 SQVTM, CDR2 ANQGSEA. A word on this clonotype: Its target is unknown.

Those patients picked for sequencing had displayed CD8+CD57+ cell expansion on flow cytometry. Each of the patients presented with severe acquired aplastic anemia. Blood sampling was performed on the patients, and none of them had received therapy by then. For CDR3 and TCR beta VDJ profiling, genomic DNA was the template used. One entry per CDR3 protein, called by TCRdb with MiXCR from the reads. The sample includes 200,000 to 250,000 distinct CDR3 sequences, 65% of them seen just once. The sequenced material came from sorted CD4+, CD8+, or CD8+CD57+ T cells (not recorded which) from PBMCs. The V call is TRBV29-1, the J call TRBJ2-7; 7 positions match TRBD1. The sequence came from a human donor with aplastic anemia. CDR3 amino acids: CSSGDSLTYEQYF. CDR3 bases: TGCAGCAGTGGGGACAGCTTGACCTACGAGCAGTACTTC.